The 9 T cell receptor beta chains below come from one sample, sequenced in a study of regulatory and conventional T cells in RAG deficiency. The protocol was immunoSEQ multiplex PCR, while the TCRdb copy is restricted to in-frame clones and leaves out a portion. The top ten clones hold roughly 1.5% of a sample with 9,500 to 15,000 clones, 94% of them seen once. Blood CD4+ CD25-high CD127-low regulatory T cells supplied the genomic DNA template. These same records also appear under a second study, on regulatory T cells. As reported in that work: Amplification used 52 TRBV primers and 13 TRBJ primers.

Sequenced sample: CD127- CD25+ CD4+ Tregs sorted from blood. These TCRs come from a human donor in good health.

The chain is built from TRBV4-1 and TRBJ1-1, with a tentative D call TRBD1 (6 bases). Trimming cost V 5 bases and J 1 base, with 14 bases left between them. The germline V gene has CDR1 MGHRA and CDR2 YSYEKL. The CDR3 is 15 residues long. As DNA, the CDR3 is TGCGCCAGCAGCGCGCGCAGGGGCGGGAACACTGAAGCTTTCTTT. Its protein product is CASSARRGGNTEAFF.

V gene TRBV30 combines with J gene TRBJ2-2, with 7 bases aligning to TRBD2. CDR1 and CDR2 (germline): GTSNPN, SVGIG (reference sequence). CDR3 size: 14 residues. With 4 bases clipped from V and 5 bases from J, the junction kept 7 bases outside the gene matches. The DNA for the CDR3 is TGTGCCTGGAAGAAGGGAGGGGTAACCGGGGAGCTGTTTTTT. It is translated as CAWKKGGVTGELFF.

The chain uses TRBV25-1 and TRBJ2-1, with TRBD1 identical over 10 bases. V shed 3 bases, J shed 9 bases, and the junction held 8 bases outside the gene matches. The CDR3 runs to 15 residues. Looked up from germline, CDR1 is MGHDK and CDR2 is SYGVNS. CDR3 DNA sequence: TGTGCCAGCAGTGACCCCGGGACAGGGGCCTCTGAGCAGTTCTTC. Protein product: CASSDPGTGASEQFF. The full variable domain, rest sourced from reference TRBV25-1 and TRBJ2-1, is EADIYQTPRYLVIGTGKKITLECSQTMGHDKMYWYQQDPGMELHLIHYSYGVNSTEKGDLSSESTVSRIRTEHFPLTLESARPSHTSQYLCASSDPGTGASEQFFGPGTRLTVL.

This chain links TRBV7-9 with TRBJ1-5; the D gene is possibly TRBD1 (5 bases). The germline CDR1 and CDR2 sequences are SEHNR and FQNEAQ (reference sequence). The CDR3 is 18 amino acids. The V end lost 3 bases, the J end lost 1 base, and 19 bases lay between the germline ends. The chain's CDR3 is CASSFSMGGGVSNQPQHF. The CDR3 coding sequence is TGTGCCAGCAGCTTTTCCATGGGGGGTGGGGTGAGCAATCAGCCCCAGCATTTT. The full variable domain, in which reference TRBV7-9 and TRBJ1-5 provide the parts outside the CDR3, is DTGVSQNPRHKITKRGQNVTFRCDPISEHNRLYWYRQTLGQGPEFLTYFQNEAQLEKSRLLSDRFSAERPKGSFSTLEIQRTEQGDSAMYLCASSFSMGGGVSNQPQHFGDGTRLSIL.

This clone appeared a single time. This sequence joins TRBV2 and TRBJ1-2; the match to TRBD1 covers 7 bases. This CDR3 spans 13 amino acids. V lost 3 bases, J lost 7 bases, and 5 bases stayed unmatched. CDR1 and CDR2 (germline): SNHLY, FYNNEI. As DNA, the CDR3 is TGTGCCAGCAGTGAGCAGGGGGTTGGTGGCTACACCTTC. The encoded protein is CASSEQGVGGYTF.

This chain joins TRBV5-1 and TRBJ2-3; 8 nucleotides match TRBD1. CDR3 length equals 15 residues. Germline CDR1 reads SGHRS; CDR2 reads YFSETQ. With V trimmed by 2 bases and J by 5 bases, 7 bases remained unmatched. In DNA form, the CDR3 reads TGCGCCAGCAGCTTTCGGCAGGGGGCGCAAGATACGCAGTATTTT. Amino acid sequence: CASSFRQGAQDTQYF.

V and J are TRBV28 and TRBJ1-5; D is uncertain. The germline gives CDR1 MDHEN, CDR2 SYDVKM. V dropped 5 bases and J dropped 2 bases, with 10 bases sitting between them. This CDR3 is 14 amino acids long. The DNA of the CDR3 is TGTGCCAGCAGTACGGCGGGTGGCAATCAGCCCCAGCATTTT. Translated: CASSTAGGNQPQHF.

This chain connects TRBV6-5 to TRBJ1-2; D unclear. The CDR3 totals 16 residues. Trimming stripped 0 bases from V and 4 bases from J, with 15 bases between. Germline-derived CDR1 and CDR2 are MNHEY and SVGAGI. This chain's CDR3 is CASSYSGYREGYGYTF. CDR3 in DNA: TGTGCCAGCAGTTACTCGGGTTATAGGGAGGGCTATGGCTACACCTTC.

V gene TRBV30 combines with J gene TRBJ1-2; TRBD1 agrees at 9 bases. The germline gives CDR1 GTSNPN, CDR2 SVGIG (reference sequence). The J segment lost 10 bases and the V segment lost 4 bases, leaving 10 bases of the junction unmatched. CDR3 size: 13 residues. Written as DNA, the CDR3 is TGTGCCTGGAACTGGAGGGGGACAGGGTCCTACACCTTC. Its translation: CAWNWRGTGSYTF.